Below, one T cell receptor beta chain is given with its context. This clone was counted a few times. Its specific antigen is unknown. No base quality values were provided; no much bigger clone lies one nucleotide off. No patient had received any treatment before thyroid surgery. Using T-cell receptor beta sequencing, the researchers looked back retrospectively at clinical samples from patients, gathered between about 2011 and 2019. This record belongs to a study of metastatic and nonmetastatic thyroid tumors (TCRdb year 2020). At the level of the whole study: Repertoires from peripheral blood and from tumor or nodule tissue samples of malignant and benign thyroid patients were compared.

What the work shows at the level of the full study, not this receptor alone: TCR beta diversity was reported as significantly higher in malignant tumors than in benign nodules, in both blood and tumor samples.

CDR1 and CDR2 (MGHRA, YSYEKL) derive from the germline V gene. Trimming removed 1 base from V and 13 bases from J; the gene matches leave 8 bases unexplained. The CDR3 contains 15 residues, cysteine and phenylalanine counted. Kept here is only the CDR3 DNA, which spans 45 bases and is read in frame from base 1. Library preparation was by PCR. The listed sequencing device is Illumina HiSeq 4000. High-throughput sequencing was used to profile the TCR beta-chain CDR3 region of every patient. The original pipeline was this. Drawing on CDR3 differences between clinicopathological groups, the researchers built a classifier meant to tell apart patients with distant-metastatic papillary thyroid cancer. The Shannon index was used to assess repertoire diversity, and the Morisita-Horn index was used to assess tumor-blood repertoire similarity. In-frame beta chains were kept once TCRdb had trimmed the public reads at Q25 with fastp and called clones with MiXCR. TCRdb assigned the V and J calls; the authors' analysis was not used. The sample table records around 19,000 clones; roughly 36% of these occur just once. The ten largest clones represent 29% of the sample.

The specimen sequenced was tumor tissue. The TCR sequence derives from a female donor with papillary thyroid cancer or a benign thyroid nodule (not recorded which). Some clones in this sample may be carry-over from other donors' samples. The chain is assembled from TRBV4-1 and TRBJ2-6; 9 bases in between match TRBD1. In nucleotide form, the sequence is TGCGCCAGCAGCCAAGCCCCGGGACAGGGTCGGGTCCTGACTTTC. Its coded protein is CASSQAPGQGRVLTF.